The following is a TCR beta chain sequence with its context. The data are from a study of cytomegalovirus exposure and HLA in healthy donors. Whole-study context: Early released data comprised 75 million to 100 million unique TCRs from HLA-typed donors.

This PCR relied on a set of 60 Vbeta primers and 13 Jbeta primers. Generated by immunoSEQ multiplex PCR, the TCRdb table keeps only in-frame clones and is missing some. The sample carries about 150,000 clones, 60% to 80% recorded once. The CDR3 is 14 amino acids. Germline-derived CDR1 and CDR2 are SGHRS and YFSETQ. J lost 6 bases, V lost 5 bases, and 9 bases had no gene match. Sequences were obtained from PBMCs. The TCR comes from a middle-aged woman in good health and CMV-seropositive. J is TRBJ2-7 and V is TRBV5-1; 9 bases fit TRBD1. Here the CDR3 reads CASSQGTGYVEQYF. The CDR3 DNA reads TGCGCCAGCAGTCAAGGGACAGGGTATGTCGAGCAGTACTTC.